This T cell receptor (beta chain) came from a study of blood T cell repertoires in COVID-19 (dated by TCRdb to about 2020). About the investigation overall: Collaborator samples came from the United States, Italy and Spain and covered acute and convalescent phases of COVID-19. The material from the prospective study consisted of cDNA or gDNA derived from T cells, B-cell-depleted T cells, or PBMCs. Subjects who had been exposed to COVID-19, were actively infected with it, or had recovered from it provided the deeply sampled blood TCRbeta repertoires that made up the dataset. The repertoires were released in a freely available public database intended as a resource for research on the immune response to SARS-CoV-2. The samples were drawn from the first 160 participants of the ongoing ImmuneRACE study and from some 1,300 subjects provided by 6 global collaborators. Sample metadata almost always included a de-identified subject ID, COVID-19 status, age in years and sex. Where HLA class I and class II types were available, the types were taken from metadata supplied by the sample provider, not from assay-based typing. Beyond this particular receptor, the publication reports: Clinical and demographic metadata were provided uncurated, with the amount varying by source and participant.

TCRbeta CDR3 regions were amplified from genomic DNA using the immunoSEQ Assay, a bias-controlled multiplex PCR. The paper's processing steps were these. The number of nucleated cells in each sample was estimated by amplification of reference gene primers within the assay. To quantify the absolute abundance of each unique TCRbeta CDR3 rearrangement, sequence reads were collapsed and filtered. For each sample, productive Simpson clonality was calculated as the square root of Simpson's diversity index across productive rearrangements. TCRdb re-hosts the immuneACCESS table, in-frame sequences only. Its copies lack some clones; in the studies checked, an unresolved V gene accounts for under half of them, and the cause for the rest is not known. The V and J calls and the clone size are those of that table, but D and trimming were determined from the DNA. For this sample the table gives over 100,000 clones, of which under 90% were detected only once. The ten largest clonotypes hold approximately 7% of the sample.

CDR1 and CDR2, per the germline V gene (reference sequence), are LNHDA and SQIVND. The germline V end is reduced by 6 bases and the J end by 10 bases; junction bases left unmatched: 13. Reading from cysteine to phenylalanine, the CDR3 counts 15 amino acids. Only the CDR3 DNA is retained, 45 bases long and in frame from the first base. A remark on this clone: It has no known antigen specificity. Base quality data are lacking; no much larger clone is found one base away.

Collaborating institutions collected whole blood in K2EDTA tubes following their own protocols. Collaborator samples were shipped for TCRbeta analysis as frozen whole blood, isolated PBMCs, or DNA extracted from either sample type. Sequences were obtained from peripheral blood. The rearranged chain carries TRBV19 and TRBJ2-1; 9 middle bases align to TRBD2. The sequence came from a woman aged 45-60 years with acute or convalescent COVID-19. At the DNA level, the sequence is TGTGCCAGTAGGGCGGGATGGCGGGGGGGCTCCGAGCAGTTCTTC. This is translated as CASRAGWRGGSEQFF.